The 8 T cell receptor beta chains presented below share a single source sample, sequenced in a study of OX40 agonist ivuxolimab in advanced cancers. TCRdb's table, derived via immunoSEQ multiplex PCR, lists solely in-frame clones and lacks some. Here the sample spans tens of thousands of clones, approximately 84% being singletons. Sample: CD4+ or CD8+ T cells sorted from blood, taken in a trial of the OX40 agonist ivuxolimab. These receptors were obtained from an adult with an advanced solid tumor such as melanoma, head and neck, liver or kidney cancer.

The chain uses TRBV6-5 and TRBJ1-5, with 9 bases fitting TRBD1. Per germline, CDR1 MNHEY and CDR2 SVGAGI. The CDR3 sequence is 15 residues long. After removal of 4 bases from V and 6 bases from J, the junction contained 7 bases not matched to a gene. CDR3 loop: CASSLQGARGQPQHF. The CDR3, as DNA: TGTGCCAGCAGTTTACAGGGGGCGCGGGGTCAGCCCCAGCATTTT.

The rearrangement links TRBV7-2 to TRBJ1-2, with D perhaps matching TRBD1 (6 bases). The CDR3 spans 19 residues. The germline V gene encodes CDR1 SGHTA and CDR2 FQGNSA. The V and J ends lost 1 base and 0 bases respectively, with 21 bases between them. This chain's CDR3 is CASSLDFTSTGSANYGYTF. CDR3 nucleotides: TGTGCCAGCAGCTTAGACTTTACCTCAACAGGGTCAGCTAACTATGGCTACACCTTC. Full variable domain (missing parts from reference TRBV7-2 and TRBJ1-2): GAGVSQSPSNKVTEKGKDVELRCDPISGHTALYWYRQSLGQGLEFLIYFQGNSAPDKSGLPSDRFSAERTGGSVSTLTIQRTQQEDSAVYLCASSLDFTSTGSANYGYTFGSGTRLTVV.

The CDR3, as DNA: TGTGCCAGCAGTGAACTGGGGGCTAATGAAAAACTGTTTTTT. Protein product: CASSELGANEKLFF. The chain links TRBV25-1 to TRBJ1-4, with D possibly TRBD1 on 5 matching bases. Germline CDR1 MGHDK, CDR2 SYGVNS. V was pared by 2 bases and J by 3 bases, with 7 bases between. There are 14 residues in the CDR3.

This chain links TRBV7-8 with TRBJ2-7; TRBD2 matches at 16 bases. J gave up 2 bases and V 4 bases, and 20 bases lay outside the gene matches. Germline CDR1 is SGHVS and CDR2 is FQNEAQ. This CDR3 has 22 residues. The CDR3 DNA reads TGTGCCAGCAGCTCCTCCTCCCTGCCCGGGACTAGCGGGGGGGCCCTGACCTACGAGCAGTACTTC. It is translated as CASSSSSLPGTSGGALTYEQYF.

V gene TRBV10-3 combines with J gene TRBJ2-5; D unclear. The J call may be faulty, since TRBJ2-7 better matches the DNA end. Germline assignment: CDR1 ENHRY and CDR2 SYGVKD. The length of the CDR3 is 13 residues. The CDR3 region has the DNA TGTGCCATCAGTGAGTCCGGATCCTACGAGCAGTACTTC. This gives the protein CAISESGSYEQYF.

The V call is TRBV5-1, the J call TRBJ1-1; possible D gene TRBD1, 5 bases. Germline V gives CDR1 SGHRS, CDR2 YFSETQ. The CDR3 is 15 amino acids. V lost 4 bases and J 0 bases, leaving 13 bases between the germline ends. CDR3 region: CASSAWTTVNTEAFF. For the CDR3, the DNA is TGCGCCAGCAGCGCTTGGACAACGGTGAACACTGAAGCTTTCTTT.

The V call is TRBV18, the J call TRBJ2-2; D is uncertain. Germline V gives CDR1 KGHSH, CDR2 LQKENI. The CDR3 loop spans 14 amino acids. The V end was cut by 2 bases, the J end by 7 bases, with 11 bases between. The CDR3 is CASSPAVLDGELFF. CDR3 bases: TGTGCCAGCTCACCAGCCGTGTTGGACGGGGAGCTGTTTTTT.

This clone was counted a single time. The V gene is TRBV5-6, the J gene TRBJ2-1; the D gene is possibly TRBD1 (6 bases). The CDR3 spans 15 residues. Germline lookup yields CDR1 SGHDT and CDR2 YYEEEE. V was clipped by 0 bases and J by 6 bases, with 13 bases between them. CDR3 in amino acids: CASSLGPQGTNEQFF. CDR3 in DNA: TGTGCCAGCAGCTTGGGACCACAGGGTACCAATGAGCAGTTCTTC.